This T cell receptor (beta chain) was identified during a study of cytomegalovirus exposure and HLA in healthy donors. A remark on this clone: Its antigen is unidentified.

Findings and caveats of the study: Presence/absence analyses rested on an assumption that sequencing depth was roughly uniform across donors. As a later analysis showed, several of the most significant clusters appeared to be linked to common viral pathogens.

This PCR relied on a set of 60 Vbeta primers and 13 Jbeta primers. The method was immunoSEQ multiplex PCR; TCRdb's version includes in-frame clones alone and lacks a portion of them. The profile shows approximately 70,000 clones, around 70% of them singletons. The CDR3 extends over 16 amino acids. Germline V gives CDR1 LNHNV, CDR2 YYDKDF (reference sequence). V lost 0 bases to trimming and J lost 5 bases; unmatched junction nucleotides: 7. The material sequenced was PBMCs. The source is a male donor in good health and CMV-seropositive. The chain uses TRBV15 and TRBJ2-1, with TRBD2 identical over 7 bases. The CDR3 coding sequence is TGTGCCACCAGCAGAGATAGCCTAGCGGCGAACAATGAGCAGTTCTTC. As protein: CATSRDSLAANNEQFF.